The text below deals with one T cell receptor (beta chain). Its antigen is not known. This sample is part of a study of T cell responses to AZD1222 COVID-19 vaccine. Study-wide findings and caveats: Targeting of unmutated variant regions was reportedly seen in nearly half of spike-specific TCRs. Vaccine-related CD4 TCRs covered spike, predominating at 160-218 and 743-854.

Sequencing used immunoSEQ multiplex PCR; TCRdb keeps in-frame clones, though not all of them. The table shows 120,000 or so clones, with 91% occurring only once. The V gene's germline CDR1 is MNHEY and CDR2 SVGAGI. The CDR3 is 15 residues long. The trim removed 5 bases at V and 5 bases at J, leaving 8 bases unmatched. This chain links TRBV6-5 with TRBJ1-5, with 8 bases identical to TRBD1. The specimen was peripheral blood, collected on day 0 of AZD1222 vaccination. The TCR comes from an adult in good health. The CDR3 DNA is TGTGCCAGCAGTCCCGGGACAGGCTACCATCAGCCCCAGCATTTT. Translating it yields CASSPGTGYHQPQHF.